Listed here are 7 T cell receptor beta chains from one sample, sequenced in a study of a mutant IDH1 vaccine in newly diagnosed glioma. These receptors' antigens are unknown. Sample time point: week 35, safety follow-up. What each vaccine dose contained was 300 ug of mutant IDH1 20-mer peptide, accompanied by topical imiquimod. Sequencing used immunoSEQ multiplex PCR; TCRdb keeps in-frame clones, though not all of them. This sample yields 30,000 to 40,000 clones, of which roughly 75% are seen a single time; roughly 3.1% belongs to the top ten. Sample: PBMCs, taken from a glioma patient whose treatment included an IDH1 peptide vaccine. Receptors originate from a man aged 35 to 55 with glioma. Some clones in this sample may be carry-over from other donors' samples.

In its sample, this clone was seen a few times. The chain couples TRBV9 to TRBJ2-1; D is possibly TRBD1 (7 bases). V lost 2 bases and J lost 5, with 11 bases in between. CDR1 is SGDLS, CDR2 YYNGEE, per germline. The CDR3 runs 14 residues. DNA of the CDR3: TGTGCCAGCAGCGTGGGGGGACAGAACAATGAGCAGTTCTTC. Its protein product is CASSVGGQNNEQFF.

A few counts support this clone. The CDR3 DNA reads as TGCGCCAGCAGCCAAAGATCCTGGGGGAACACTGAAGCTTTCTTT. This gives the protein CASSQRSWGNTEAFF. The V and J genes are TRBV4-3 and TRBJ1-1; D uncertain. The length of the CDR3 is 15 residues. Trimming stripped 2 bases from V and 1 base from J, with 11 bases between. Germline lookup yields CDR1 LGHNA and CDR2 YSLEER.

The chain links TRBV2 to TRBJ2-7, with D possibly matching TRBD1 (5 bases). Germline V lookup: CDR1 SNHLY, CDR2 FYNNEI. Trimming took 8 bases from V and 3 from J, leaving 11 bases between them. The CDR3 totals 12 residues. The CDR3 coding sequence is TGTGCCAGCGGAGACAGAGACTACGAGCAGTACTTC. Its translation: CASGDRDYEQYF.

The chain carries TRBV7-8 and TRBJ1-5; a possible D gene is TRBD1 (5 bases). Trimming removed 5 bases from V and 3 bases from J, with 17 bases in between. This CDR3 region has 16 residues. Germline V gene data show CDR1 as SGHVS and CDR2 as FQNEAQ. CDR3: CASSPGAGGLNQPQHF. DNA for the CDR3: TGTGCCAGCAGCCCCGGGGCTGGGGGTCTCAATCAGCCCCAGCATTTT.

The V gene is TRBV2, the J gene TRBJ1-1; 8 nucleotides match TRBD1. CDR1 SNHLY and CDR2 FYNNEI come from the germline V gene. V lost 6 bases, J lost 5 bases, and 8 bases stayed unmatched. The CDR3 covers 14 residues. The chain's CDR3 is CASSEQGEMTEAFF. The CDR3 nucleotides are TGTGCCAGCAGCGAACAGGGGGAGATGACTGAAGCTTTCTTT.

With regard to this clone: The identical CDR3 is also encoded by other nucleotide sequences in the sample. V gene TRBV25-1 combines with J gene TRBJ2-5, with D perhaps TRBD1 (5 bases). V lost 2 bases and J 0 bases, leaving 7 bases between the germline ends. CDR3 length: 14 residues. Per germline, CDR1 MGHDK and CDR2 SYGVNS. CDR3 bases: TGTGCCAGCAGTGAAAGGGGCCACCAAGAGACCCAGTACTTC. Residues: CASSERGHQETQYF. The full variable domain, rest sourced from reference TRBV25-1 and TRBJ2-5, is EADIYQTPRYLVIGTGKKITLECSQTMGHDKMYWYQQDPGMELHLIHYSYGVNSTEKGDLSSESTVSRIRTEHFPLTLESARPSHTSQYLCASSERGHQETQYFGPGTRLLVL.

The genes are TRBV30 and TRBJ1-2; D is possibly TRBD1 (6 bases). CDR1 and CDR2 (germline): GTSNPN, SVGIG (reference sequence). V was trimmed by 3 bases and J by 4 bases, leaving 24 bases between them. The CDR3 covers 17 residues. The CDR3 DNA reads as TGTGCCTGGAGCAGACTCCAGGGGACCCAGATATCCTATGGCTACACCTTC. Its translation is CAWSRLQGTQISYGYTF. Supplemented by reference TRBV30 and TRBJ1-2, the full variable domain reads SQTIHQWPATLVQPVGSPLSLECTVEGTSNPNLYWYRQAAGRGLQLLFYSVGIGQISSEVPQNLSASRPQDRQFILSSKKLLLSDSGFYLCAWSRLQGTQISYGYTFGSGTRLTVV.